The T cell receptor beta chain described here comes from a study of cytomegalovirus exposure and HLA in healthy donors. The CDR3 runs 16 residues. J lost 7 bases, V lost 3 bases, and 10 bases had no gene match. Germline V gene sequence: CDR1 LGHNA, CDR2 YNFKEQ. Vbeta (60) and Jbeta (13) primers were used in the PCR. The repertoire was sequenced with immunoSEQ multiplex PCR; TCRdb's copy has only in-frame clones and lacks some. Of about 110,000 clones in the sample, roughly 78% are singletons; the top ten hold approximately 1.2%. The genes are TRBV4-2 and TRBJ2-3; TRBD2 aligns across 10 bases. Sequenced input: PBMCs. This sequence was found in a young woman in good health and CMV-seronegative. CDR3 loop: CASSQGSSGGLYTQYF. CDR3 nucleotides: TGTGCCAGCAGCCAGGGATCTAGCGGGGGTTTATATACGCAGTATTTT.